This TCR beta chain was observed in a study of cytomegalovirus exposure and HLA in healthy donors. Across the study: An analysis done earlier identified more than 100 million unique TCR beta sequences from about 179 million T cells.

The donors (healthy individuals) were bone marrow donors. As regards this clone: The antigen is undetermined.

Study-wide results and caveats: As immune exposure information, only CMV serostatus was available. A highly shared variant cluster was judged a likely technical artifact.

The PCR was carried out with 60 Vbeta primers and 13 Jbeta primers. Generated by immunoSEQ multiplex PCR, the TCRdb table keeps only in-frame clones and is missing some. The sample contains approximately 170,000 clones, around three quarters of which appear only once. The receptor comes from a woman between 50 and 59 years old in good health and CMV-seronegative. Source material: PBMCs.

The CDR3 loop is CASSTNLGLQETQYF. CDR3 DNA sequence: TGTGCCAGCAGCACAAATTTGGGCTTACAAGAGACCCAGTACTTC. V usage is TRBV7-2 and J usage is TRBJ2-5; unclear D gene. There are 15 residues in the CDR3. Germline CDR1 SGHTA, CDR2 FQGNSA. V shed 5 bases and J shed 2 bases, with 15 bases lying between them.